Sequencing of this T cell receptor (beta chain) was carried out in a study of OX40 agonist ivuxolimab in advanced cancers. Repertoires were generated with immunoSEQ multiplex PCR, while TCRdb's copy carries only in-frame clones and drops some. The data show 30,000 to 40,000 clones, approximately 89% seen once. Germline V gives CDR1 SEHNR, CDR2 FQNEAQ (reference sequence). This CDR3 comprises 15 residues. The germline V and J ends were trimmed by 0 bases and 0 bases, with 8 bases remaining between them. Baseline was the first blood sampling point, followed by cycle 4 day 1 and cycle 7 day 1. This clone was found once.

Sequencing used CD4+ or CD8+ T cells sorted from blood, obtained in a trial of the OX40 agonist ivuxolimab. This chain joins TRBV7-9 and TRBJ1-2; tentatively, D is TRBD1 (5 bases). The receptor comes from an adult with an advanced solid tumor such as melanoma, head and neck, liver or kidney cancer. The CDR3 DNA follows: TGTGCCAGCAGCTTAGCGGGGGGTGCTAACTATGGCTACACCTTC. Translation gives CASSLAGGANYGYTF.